These 23 T cell receptor beta chains came from one sample sequenced in a study of CD8+ T cells in alopecia areata. cDNA serving as the sequencing template came from extracted, reverse transcribed RNA. Libraries were prepared by immunoSEQ multiplex PCR; TCRdb keeps only in-frame clonotypes and omits some of them. The profile shows 30,000 to 40,000 clones, about three quarters of them singletons. Sequenced: NKG2D-low CD8+ T cells sorted from blood. These receptor sequences come from a human donor with alopecia areata.

This chain links TRBV6-6 with TRBJ1-5; no firm D call. This CDR3 spans 12 amino acids. Looked up from germline, CDR1 is MNHNY and CDR2 is SVGAGI (reference sequence). Trimming took 5 bases from V and 4 from J, leaving 6 bases between them. The CDR3 loop reads CASSRVNQPQHF. The CDR3 nucleotides read TGTGCCAGCAGTCGAGTAAATCAGCCCCAGCATTTT.

In this sample, this clone turned up a few times. This chain connects TRBV2 to TRBJ2-1; D not resolved. The V end was cut by 5 bases, the J end by 3 bases, with 8 bases between. The V gene's germline CDR1 is SNHLY and CDR2 FYNNEI. The CDR3 is made up of 13 amino acids. The CDR3 sequence is CASSYRNYNEQFF. CDR3 nucleotides: TGTGCCAGCAGTTATCGGAACTACAATGAGCAGTTCTTC.

V gene TRBV4-3 combines with J gene TRBJ2-1; D may be TRBD1 (6 bases). V was shortened by 3 bases and J by 4 bases, with 13 bases between the two germline ends. CDR1 LGHNA and CDR2 YSLEER come from the germline V gene. The CDR3 is 15 amino acids. The chain's CDR3 is CASSQDSFTYNEQFF. CDR3 DNA: TGCGCCAGCAGCCAGGACAGTTTCACGTACAATGAGCAGTTCTTC.

The V and J genes are TRBV5-1 and TRBJ2-1; D is unresolved. The CDR3 covers 15 residues. V was cut by 4 bases and J by 0 bases, with 11 bases left in between. The germline V gene has CDR1 SGHRS and CDR2 YFSETQ. CDR3 loop: CASSPWVSSYNEQFF. The CDR3 DNA reads TGCGCCAGCAGCCCTTGGGTAAGCTCCTACAATGAGCAGTTCTTC.

In its sample, this clone was seen once. CDR3 DNA: TGCAGCGCGGCACTAGCGGCTAGCACAGATACGCAGTATTTT. Protein sequence: CSAALAASTDTQYF. The gene calls are TRBV29-1 and TRBJ2-3; 8 bases are a match to TRBD2. The germline V gene has CDR1 SQVTM and CDR2 ANQGSEA. This CDR3 region has 14 residues. The V gene end was trimmed by 7 bases and the J gene end by 0 bases; junction bases not matched to a gene: 6.

This rearrangement joins TRBV2 to TRBJ2-2, with 14 bases lining up with TRBD2. Germline V lookup: CDR1 SNHLY, CDR2 FYNNEI. Losses at the gene ends were 6 bases for V and 5 bases for J; bases not matched to a gene: 11. The CDR3 has 18 amino acids. In DNA, the CDR3 is TGTGCCAGCAGCAACGGACTAGCGGGAGGTCCAGGGACCGGGGAGCTGTTTTTT. It yields the protein CASSNGLAGGPGTGELFF.

The chain couples TRBV20-1 to TRBJ2-7; weak D call: TRBD1 (6 bases). CDR1 DFQATT and CDR2 SNEGSKA come from the germline V gene (reference sequence). This CDR3 spans 11 amino acids. V was trimmed by 4 bases and J by 6 bases, leaving 10 bases between them. The CDR3 DNA sequence: TGCAGTGCTAAACAGGGCTTCGAGCAGTACTTC. Protein product: CSAKQGFEQYF.

This clone was picked up one time. This chain links TRBV6-4 with TRBJ2-3; weak D call: TRBD1 (6 bases). CDR1 MRHNA and CDR2 SNTAGT come from the germline V gene. V was pared by 2 bases and J by 7 bases, with 7 bases between. This CDR3 is 12 amino acids long. The CDR3 DNA reads TGTGCCAGCAGTGACCAGGGGAATACGCAGTATTTT. It encodes CASSDQGNTQYF.

The chain links TRBV13 to TRBJ2-3; tentatively, D is TRBD2 (5 bases). Germline V CDR1 and CDR2: PRHDT, FYEKMQ (reference sequence). Trimming left V 1 base short and J 5 bases short, with 10 bases between. The CDR3 length is 14 residues. CDR3 loop: CASSLAGSGDTQYF. The DNA of the CDR3 is TGTGCCAGCAGCTTAGCGGGGAGTGGAGATACGCAGTATTTT. Based on the CDR3 plus reference TRBV13 and TRBJ2-3, the full variable domain is AAGVIQSPRHLIKEKRETATLKCYPIPRHDTVYWYQQGPGQDPQFLISFYEKMQSDKGSIPDRFSAQQFSDYHSELNMSSLELGDSALYFCASSLAGSGDTQYFGPGTRLTVL.

The genes are TRBV7-9 and TRBJ1-1; D might be TRBD1 (5 bases). The germline V gene encodes CDR1 SEHNR and CDR2 FQNEAQ (reference sequence). The CDR3 sequence is 15 residues long. The V end was cut by 6 bases, the J end by 2 bases, with 16 bases between. The DNA of the CDR3 is TGTGCCAGCAGTTCGCTTGACAGCCGCAACACTGAAGCTTTCTTT. This sequence encodes CASSSLDSRNTEAFF.

The J gene is TRBJ2-7, the V gene TRBV27, with 7 positions matching TRBD1. This CDR3 has 13 residues. Germline CDR1 and CDR2: MNHEY and SMNVEV (reference sequence). The trim removed 5 bases at V and 4 bases at J, leaving 5 bases unmatched. The DNA of the CDR3 is TGTGCCAGCAGTCCGGGACAGCTATACGAGCAGTACTTC. Protein: CASSPGQLYEQYF.

The rearrangement joins TRBV7-9 to TRBJ2-7; D not resolved. Trimming cost V 5 bases and J 2 bases, with 16 bases left between them. Germline lookup yields CDR1 SEHNR and CDR2 FQNEAQ (reference sequence). The CDR3 has 15 amino acids. CDR3 in amino acids: CASSQRVGGTYEQYF. In nucleotides, the CDR3 is TGTGCCAGCAGCCAACGGGTTGGCGGAACCTACGAGCAGTACTTC.

The rearrangement joins TRBV30 to TRBJ2-7; 10 bases match TRBD1. Trimming cost V 4 bases and J 4 bases; bases outside gene matches: 7. The CDR3 is made up of 14 amino acids. The germline CDR1 and CDR2 sequences are GTSNPN and SVGIG (reference sequence). CDR3 residues: CAWTTTGGGYEQYF. DNA of the CDR3: TGTGCCTGGACCACGACAGGGGGCGGGTACGAGCAGTACTTC.

This clone has just one count. J is TRBJ2-7 and V is TRBV4-2; D is ambiguous. CDR1 is LGHNA, CDR2 YNFKEQ, per germline. This CDR3 is 13 amino acids long. Trimming took off 1 base at V and 3 bases at J, with 7 bases between the two ends. The CDR3 coding sequence is TGTGCCAGCAGCCAAGTGGGGAACTACGAGCAGTACTTC. Its protein is CASSQVGNYEQYF.

The J gene is TRBJ1-1, the V gene TRBV30, with TRBD1 identical over 10 bases. In germline, CDR1 is GTSNPN, CDR2 SVGIG (reference sequence). Trimming took 3 bases from V and 5 from J; bases not matched to a gene: 6. CDR3 length equals 14 residues. CDR3 DNA sequence: TGTGCCTGGAGGACAGGGGGCGAGGGTACTGAAGCTTTCTTT. It translates to CAWRTGGEGTEAFF.

This rearrangement joins TRBV29-1 to TRBJ2-7; D is ambiguous. The V end lost 1 base, the J end lost 5 bases, and 6 bases lay between the germline ends. Germline loops: CDR1 SQVTM, CDR2 ANQGSEA. This CDR3 is built from 11 residues. CDR3 sequence (DNA): TGCAGCGTTGAAGGTGGGAACGAGCAGTACTTC. Protein sequence: CSVEGGNEQYF.

This clone was counted between two and nine times. The V and J genes are TRBV7-8 and TRBJ2-3; 7 bases match TRBD1. V shed 5 bases, J shed 4 bases, and the junction held 3 bases outside the gene matches. CDR3 length equals 13 residues. CDR1 and CDR2 from the germline V gene are SGHVS and FQNEAQ. The CDR3 nucleotides are TGTGCCAGCAGCGTACAGGGGCCAGATACGCAGTATTTT. Translation: CASSVQGPDTQYF.

The rearrangement uses TRBV2 and TRBJ2-4; 10 bases align to TRBD2. CDR1 SNHLY and CDR2 FYNNEI come from the germline V gene. The CDR3 is made up of 21 amino acids. The V gene end was trimmed by 7 bases and the J gene end by 0 bases; junction bases not matched to a gene: 21. CDR3 DNA sequence: TGTGCCAGCACCATTAGTGGGACTAGCGCCGACCGGGGTGTAGCCAAAAACATTCAGTACTTC. The encoded protein is CASTISGTSADRGVAKNIQYF.

The CDR3: CSVVSGSSYEQYF. CDR3 coding DNA: TGCAGCGTTGTTTCAGGGAGCTCCTACGAGCAGTACTTC. The chain employs TRBV29-1 and TRBJ2-7; D possibly uses TRBD1 or TRBD2 (5 bases each). The germline V gene has CDR1 SQVTM and CDR2 ANQGSEA. The V end was cut by 4 bases, the J end by 0 bases, with 10 bases between. The CDR3 contains 13 residues.

This rearrangement joins TRBV13 to TRBJ2-7; D possibly uses TRBD1 or TRBD2 (5 bases each). V shed 6 bases and J shed 6 bases, with 15 bases lying between them. Germline V lookup: CDR1 PRHDT, CDR2 FYEKMQ (reference sequence). This CDR3 is built from 13 residues. CDR3 sequence (DNA): TGTGCCAGCAGTTCGGGACCGAGAGTCGAGCAGTACTTC. The encoded protein is CASSSGPRVEQYF.

The chain is built from TRBV6-5 and TRBJ1-1; tentative D call: TRBD1 (5 bases). The germline V gene has CDR1 MNHEY and CDR2 SVGAGI. V was pared by 7 bases and J by 3 bases, with 12 bases between. CDR3 length equals 13 residues. The CDR3 is CASTHTGDTEAFF. The CDR3, as DNA: TGTGCCAGCACTCACACGGGGGACACTGAAGCTTTCTTT.

This chain links TRBV7-9 with TRBJ2-7; 7 bases match TRBD1. V lost 5 bases and J lost 0; bases outside the gene matches: 10. Per germline, CDR1 SEHNR and CDR2 FQNEAQ (reference sequence). The CDR3 is 16 amino acids. CDR3 amino acids: CASSHLTGSPSYEQYF. The CDR3 bases are TGTGCCAGCAGCCATTTGACAGGGTCTCCCTCCTACGAGCAGTACTTC.

The chain links TRBV19 to TRBJ2-5, with TRBD2 as a possible D gene (5 bases). Deletions cut 3 bases from V and 7 bases from J, with 15 bases between. Germline V gene data show CDR1 as LNHDA and CDR2 as SQIVND (reference sequence). The CDR3 is 14 amino acids. The chain's CDR3 is CASSMGSPEGTQYF. The CDR3 DNA follows: TGTGCCAGTAGTATGGGCAGTCCCGAGGGGACCCAGTACTTC.